The clone carrying this T cell receptor beta chain was observed once. Its antigen is not identified. Produced via immunoSEQ multiplex PCR; TCRdb's table is partial and in-frame only. In the table there are 950,000 to 1,100,000 clones, roughly 70% of which are singletons. The authors divided CD4+ cells into CD45RA+ naive and CD45RA-negative memory subsets. This sample stems from a study of shared clonotypes between healthy human individuals. The overall study: Every donor yielded three CD4 naive, three CD4 memory, two CD8 naive and one CD8 memory plate.

Study-wide results and caveats: Relative to clonotypes present in all four donors, those not shared had lower generation probabilities.

The CDR3 spans 20 residues. Per the germline V gene, CDR1 is MGHRA and CDR2 is YSYEKL. V lost 1 base and J lost 3; bases outside the gene matches: 19. This clonotype was obtained from a man aged 18 to 30 in good health. The rearrangement uses TRBV4-1 and TRBJ2-7; 9 nucleotides agree with TRBD2. Material: memory CD4+ T cells sorted from blood. Indicated subset: CD45RA-negative fraction. The DNA of the CDR3 is TGCGCCAGCAGCCAAGGGGTGGCGGGAGGGTGGCCGGGTTCCTTCTACGAGCAGTACTTC. Encoded protein: CASSQGVAGGWPGSFYEQYF.